This T cell receptor beta chain was identified in a study of cytomegalovirus exposure and HLA in healthy donors. Worth noting for this clone: Its specificity is not known.

Study observations and caveats: Previous analysis showed most TCR beta V segments were productive about 87% or about 30% of the time. Likely technical artifact: a cluster of highly shared sequence variants. Across all donors, roughly uniform sequencing depth was an assumption of the presence/absence analyses.

This CDR3 spans 18 amino acids. CDR1 is LGHNT and CDR2 is FRNRAP in the germline V gene. V shed 2 bases and J shed 4 bases, with 23 bases lying between them. Primers for the PCR totalled 60 Vbeta and 13 Jbeta. Data came from immunoSEQ multiplex PCR; TCRdb stores just in-frame clones and leaves some out. The sample records 200,000 to 250,000 clones, around 85% being singletons. Donors were nominally healthy when sampled, though unrecorded immune exposures were likely. The sample comprised PBMCs. This TCR was recovered from a girl under 10 years old in good health and CMV-seronegative. The chain carries TRBV12-5 and TRBJ1-1; D is possibly TRBD1 (5 bases). The CDR3 spells CASGLLTAAHFGATEAFF. The CDR3 coding sequence is TGTGCTAGTGGTTTGCTTACAGCCGCCCACTTTGGGGCCACTGAAGCTTTCTTT.